The T cell receptor (beta chain) under discussion was sequenced for a study of T cell changes during pregnancy in multiple sclerosis. The assay was immunoSEQ multiplex PCR, and TCRdb's table has in-frame clones only and misses some. The data hold 85,000 to 120,000 clones, with 92% observed a single time. The CDR3 is made up of 12 amino acids. The ends were cut back, 6 bases at V and 8 bases at J, with 11 bases in the middle. Germline V gene lookup returns CDR1 SGHAT and CDR2 FQDESV (reference sequence). This sequence was found in a female donor with multiple sclerosis, enrolled in a pregnancy study. The sample consisted of peripheral blood, taken after pregnancy. The J gene is TRBJ2-1, the V gene TRBV11-1, with D maybe TRBD2 (6 bases). The chain's CDR3 is CASRMGGHEQFF. In DNA form, the CDR3 reads TGTGCCAGCAGGATGGGAGGCCATGAGCAGTTCTTC.